The 16 T cell receptor beta chains below were found in one sample sequenced in a study of T cells in Graves' hyperthyroidism and ophthalmopathy. TCR beta CDR3 regions were amplified from RNA. During a first-round RT-PCR of the TCR CDR3, the HTBI primer set was used. TCRdb fed the multiplex PCR reads into MiXCR, producing one record per CDR3 protein. This sample yields hundreds of thousands of distinct CDR3 sequences, of which about 45% are seen a single time; just over 8% belongs to the top ten. Material for sequencing was peripheral blood or thyroid tissue (not recorded which). The receptors originated from a young woman with Graves' hyperthyroidism.

The table lists this clonotype with a few counts. The chain links TRBV19 to TRBJ1-6, with D tentatively TRBD1 (6 bases). The germline V and J ends were trimmed by 4 bases and 8 bases, with 18 bases remaining between them. Germline V lookup: CDR1 LNHDA, CDR2 SQIVND (reference sequence). The CDR3 is made up of 16 amino acids. The CDR3 reads CASSTNYRVTDSPLHF. CDR3 DNA: TGTGCCAGTAGTACAAACTACAGGGTTACTGATTCACCCCTCCACTTT.

The CDR3 sequence: CAGGSNQPQHF. The CDR3 DNA follows: TGTGCCGGGGGGAGCAATCAGCCCCAGCATTTT. This chain joins TRBV24-1 and TRBJ1-5; D may be TRBD1 (5 bases). V lost 12 bases to trimming and J lost 1 base, with 6 bases between them. The CDR3 runs to 11 residues. Germline V gene data show CDR1 as KGHDR and CDR2 as SFDVKD.

The V call is TRBV12-3 or TRBV12-4, the J call TRBJ2-5; 8 bases match TRBD1. CDR3 length: 15 amino acids. Unmatched junction bases numbered 5, after V lost 3 bases and J lost 2 bases. DNA for the CDR3: TGTGCCAGCAGTTTTAGACAGGGGCGGCAAGAGACCCAGTACTTC. Translating it yields CASSFRQGRQETQYF.

This clonotype was seen ten or more times. The J gene is TRBJ2-7, the V gene TRBV7-2, with 8 bases lining up with TRBD2. The CDR3 length is 15 residues. CDR1 is SGHTA and CDR2 is FQGNSA in the germline V gene. V lost 4 bases to trimming and J lost 6 bases; unmatched junction nucleotides: 11. CDR3 in DNA: TGTGCCAGCAGCTCGTCCGCAGCGGGAGTGAGCGAGCAGTACTTC. It yields the protein CASSSSAAGVSEQYF.

This clonotype came up many times. The chain couples TRBV2 to TRBJ2-5; 7 positions agree with TRBD2. This CDR3 has 14 residues. After removal of 4 bases from V and 2 bases from J, the junction contained 4 bases not matched to a gene. CDR1 SNHLY and CDR2 FYNNEI come from the germline V gene. CDR3 DNA sequence: TGTGCCAGCAGTGTTCTAGCGGCTCAAGAGACCCAGTACTTC. Amino acids: CASSVLAAQETQYF. The complete variable domain, with remaining parts taken from reference TRBV2 and TRBJ2-5, reads EPEVTQTPSHQVTQMGQEVILRCVPISNHLYFYWYRQILGQKVEFLVSFYNNEISEKSEIFDDQFSVERPDGSNFTLKIRSTKLEDSAMYFCASSVLAAQETQYFGPGTRLLVL.

The chain couples TRBV4-2 to TRBJ1-5; D uncertain. Germline V CDR1 and CDR2: LGHNA, YNFKEQ. V dropped 0 bases and J dropped 3 bases, with 6 bases sitting between them. CDR3 size: 14 residues. In DNA, the CDR3 is TGTGCCAGCAGCCAAGAGATTAACAATCAGCCCCAGCATTTT. Its protein is CASSQEINNQPQHF.

This clonotype came up a few times. CDR3 sequence (DNA): TGTGCCAGCAGCTTAGCTCACAATAGCAATCAGCCCCAGCATTTT. Amino acid sequence: CASSLAHNSNQPQHF. The chain links TRBV5-5 to TRBJ1-5; D call uncertain. Germline CDR1 is SGHKS and CDR2 is YYEKEE (reference sequence). With 2 bases removed from V and 0 bases from J, the gap between germline ends came to 9 bases. This CDR3 contains 15 residues.

This chain joins TRBV29-1 and TRBJ1-2; 9 bases agree with TRBD1. CDR1 is SQVTM, CDR2 ANQGSEA, per germline. V was clipped by 7 bases and J by 7 bases; unmatched bases: 13. CDR3 length equals 14 residues. In DNA, the CDR3 is TGCAGCGCAGCTCGGACAGGGGTTGTGGCTGGCTACACCTTC. It codes for CSAARTGVVAGYTF.

This clonotype showed up just once. The chain links TRBV20-1 to TRBJ1-2; maybe TRBD1 (5 bases). Trimming left V 1 base short and J 11 bases short, with 17 bases between. Germline values: CDR1 DFQATT, CDR2 SNEGSKA (reference sequence). The CDR3 covers 13 residues. The CDR3 DNA follows: TGCAGTGCTAGAGGGGACTCCGTAGCTGGGTACACCTTC. Its translation: CSARGDSVAGYTF.

This clonotype was detected a few times. The rearrangement links TRBV29-1 to TRBJ2-7, with D perhaps TRBD2 (5 bases). The CDR3 spans 14 residues. V was cut by 0 bases and J by 2 bases, with 11 bases left in between. The germline V gene encodes CDR1 SQVTM and CDR2 ANQGSEA. This CDR3 is CSVEELTGTYEQYF. In DNA form, the CDR3 reads TGCAGCGTTGAAGAGTTAACGGGGACCTACGAGCAGTACTTC.

The rearrangement joins TRBV15 to TRBJ2-7; 16 bases match TRBD2. CDR3 size: 15 residues. Germline CDR1 LNHNV, CDR2 YYDKDF (reference sequence). As DNA, the CDR3 is TGTGCTACTGGGACTAGCGGGAGGGCCTCCTACGAGCAGTACTTC. Amino acid sequence: CATGTSGRASYEQYF.

This clonotype appeared many times. The chain joins TRBV20-1 to TRBJ2-7; D is unresolved. The CDR3 contains 10 residues. Germline V gene sequence: CDR1 DFQATT, CDR2 SNEGSKA (reference sequence). V was shortened by 3 bases and J by 3 bases, with 3 bases between the two germline ends. CDR3 DNA sequence: TGCAGTGCTAGTGACTACGAGCAGTACTTC. Translating it yields CSASDYEQYF.

This clonotype was observed a few times. The chain carries TRBV7-9 and TRBJ2-7, with TRBD1 identical over 9 bases. The length of the CDR3 is 17 residues. The germline gives CDR1 SEHNR, CDR2 FQNEAQ (reference sequence). V lost 4 bases to trimming and J lost 2 bases; unmatched junction nucleotides: 12. The CDR3 is CASSSATGTGFPYEQYF. Here the CDR3 DNA reads TGTGCCAGCAGCTCAGCCACCGGGACAGGGTTCCCCTACGAGCAGTACTTC.

This clonotype was seen at least ten times. The chain has TRBV14 and TRBJ1-6, with 7 nucleotides matching TRBD1. Germline CDR1 and CDR2: SGHDN and FVKESK. After removal of 3 bases from V and 7 bases from J, the junction contained 3 bases not matched to a gene. CDR3 length: 14 residues. In DNA, the CDR3 is TGTGCCAGCAGCCAGATACAGGGGAATTCACCCCTCCACTTT. This gives the protein CASSQIQGNSPLHF.

V is TRBV24-1 and J is TRBJ1-2; TRBD1 matches 8 bases. V lost 5 bases and J lost 8; bases outside the gene matches: 3. Germline V gene data show CDR1 as KGHDR and CDR2 as SFDVKD. The CDR3 length is 12 residues. Here the CDR3 reads CATSGTGRGYTF. CDR3 DNA: TGTGCCACCAGTGGGACAGGGAGAGGCTACACCTTC.

This chain uses TRBV7-2 with TRBJ1-1; unclear D gene. Germline V gene lookup returns CDR1 SGHTA and CDR2 FQGNSA. CDR3 length: 12 amino acids. Trimming shortened V by 8 bases and J by 2 bases, and 9 bases separated the two germline ends. CDR3 amino acids: CASLGFNTEAFF. As DNA, the CDR3 is TGTGCCAGCTTGGGGTTTAACACTGAAGCTTTCTTT.